This TCR beta chain comes out of a study of identical twins. This clonotype was observed a few times. Its antigen is unidentified. The V gene lost 4 bases and the J gene lost 5 bases, with 18 bases spanning the gap. Germline-derived CDR1 and CDR2 are SGDLS and YYNGEE. This CDR3 region has 15 residues. TCRdb reprocessed the 5' RACE reads with MiXCR, giving one entry per CDR3 protein. The sample contains hundreds of thousands of distinct CDR3 sequences, less than 9.5% of which appear only once. Findings and limits, study-wide: Insertions ran lower in abundant cord blood beta clonotypes, though not in memory repertoires.

The material sequenced was memory (CD45RO+) T cells sorted from blood. The chain recombines TRBV9 with TRBJ2-5, with D perhaps TRBD2 (7 bases). The TCR comes from a woman younger than 30 in good health. The CDR3 is CASSPLGGGGETQYF. CDR3 DNA: TGTGCCAGCAGCCCACTGGGGGGGGGCGGGGAGACCCAGTACTTC.